One and the same sample provided the 3 T cell receptor beta chains below, sequenced in a study of shared clonotypes between healthy human individuals. The method was immunoSEQ multiplex PCR; TCRdb's version includes in-frame clones alone and lacks a portion of them. The data show around 2,100,000 clones, with over 85% seen just once and under 1.5% held by the top ten. Positive CCR7 selection of CD45RO-negative cells yielded the naive CD8 cells, and terminally differentiated effector memory CD45RA+ cells were excluded. Sequenced material: naive CD8+ T cells sorted from blood. All receptors derive from a young man in good health.

The chain uses TRBV6-5 and TRBJ2-1, with 7 nucleotides matching TRBD2. Germline CDR1 and CDR2: MNHEY and SVGAGI. V gave up 0 bases and J gave up 8 bases; unmatched junction bases: 7. This CDR3 is built from 15 residues. The CDR3 nucleotides read TGTGCCAGCAGTTACTCGGGCGGGAGTCTCTATGAGCAGTTCTTC. Translated: CASSYSGGSLYEQFF.

This chain links TRBV4-3 with TRBJ1-2; tentative D call: TRBD1 (5 bases). The CDR3 sequence is 16 residues long. Trimming removed 3 bases at V and 2 bases at J, with 16 bases between. The germline V gene has CDR1 LGHNA and CDR2 YSLEER. CDR3 sequence reads: CASSQVGGDANYGYTF. CDR3 sequence (DNA): TGCGCCAGCAGCCAGGTCGGGGGGGACGCGAACTATGGCTACACCTTC.

This sequence joins TRBV7-6 and TRBJ2-7; TRBD2 might be the D (6 bases). CDR1 and CDR2 from the germline V gene are SGHVS and FNYEAQ. This CDR3 is built from 16 residues. The V end was cut by 5 bases, the J end by 4 bases, with 21 bases between. CDR3 nucleotide sequence: TGTGCCAGCAGCCCTGGAGGGGTTAACGGGGAATACGAGCAGTACTTC. Translating it yields CASSPGGVNGEYEQYF.